One T cell receptor beta chain is described in this entry. The study amplified TCR beta CDR3 regions using RNA transcripts. First-round RT-PCR with HTBI primers preceded a second-round multiplex PCR. A single record per CDR3 protein comes from TCRdb applying MiXCR to the multiplex PCR reads. The sample contains over a million distinct CDR3 sequences, about 38% of which appear only once. This CDR3 has 15 amino acids. Looked up from germline, CDR1 is ENHRY and CDR2 is SYGVKD. The germline V and J ends were trimmed by 2 bases and 5 bases, with 12 bases remaining between them. The sample originates from a study of Graves' ophthalmopathy and Graves' hyperthyroidism. New diagnoses, under 2 months' duration, and ages 18 to 65 characterized the hyperthyroidism patients.

The source is an adult man with Graves' hyperthyroidism. Input material: peripheral blood or thyroid tissue (not recorded which). The chain carries TRBV10-3 and TRBJ2-2, with D possibly being TRBD1 or TRBD2 (6 bases each). The CDR3 region is CAISEGGGGTGELFF. CDR3 nucleotide sequence: TGTGCCATCAGTGAGGGAGGAGGGGGTACCGGGGAGCTGTTTTTT.